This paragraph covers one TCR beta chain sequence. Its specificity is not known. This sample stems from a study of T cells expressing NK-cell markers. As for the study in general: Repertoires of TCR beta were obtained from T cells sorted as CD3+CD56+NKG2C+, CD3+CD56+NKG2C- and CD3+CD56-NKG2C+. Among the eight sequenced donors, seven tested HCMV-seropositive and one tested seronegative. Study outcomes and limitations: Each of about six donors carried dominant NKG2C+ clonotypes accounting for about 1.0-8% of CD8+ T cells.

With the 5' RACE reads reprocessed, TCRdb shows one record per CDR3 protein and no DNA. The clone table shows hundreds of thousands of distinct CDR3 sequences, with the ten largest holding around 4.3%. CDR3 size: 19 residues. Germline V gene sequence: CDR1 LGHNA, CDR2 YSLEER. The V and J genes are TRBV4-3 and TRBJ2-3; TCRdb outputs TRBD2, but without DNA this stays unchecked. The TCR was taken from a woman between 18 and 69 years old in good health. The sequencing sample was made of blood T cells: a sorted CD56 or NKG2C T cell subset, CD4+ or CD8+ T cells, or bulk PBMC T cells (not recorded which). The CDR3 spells CASSQDLTSGGPSTDTQYF.